Listed below are T cell receptor beta chains from one sample, sequenced in a study of blood T cell repertoires in COVID-19. The data were produced by immunoSEQ multiplex PCR, yet TCRdb's version contains in-frame clones alone and is incomplete. The data show 120,000 to 150,000 clones, 84% seen once. The sample taken for sequencing was PBMCs or T cells enriched from blood (not recorded which). These receptors originate from a man in his forties or fifties in a cohort exposed to, infected with or recovered from COVID-19 (not recorded which). CDR3s include the opening cysteine and the closing phenylalanine or tryptophan. D genes are given only for firm matches. Clone sizes are given selectively: once, few, many, or a class where the clone is expanded.

v_gene	d_gene	j_gene	abundance	CDR3nt	CDR3aa
TRBV10-3	.	TRBJ2-7	.	TGTGCCATCAGTGGTAGGACAGTCCCCTCCTACGAGCAGTACTTC	CAISGRTVPSYEQYF
TRBV5-1	TRBD1	TRBJ1-1	.	TGCGCCAGCAGCTCGACCGGGACAGGGGTTTACACTGAAGCTTTCTTT	CASSSTGTGVYTEAFF
TRBV2	TRBD2	TRBJ2-5	.	TGTGCCAGCAGTAGCGGGACTCTGGGGGTGTACCAAGAGACCCAGTACTTC	CASSSGTLGVYQETQYF
TRBV30	.	TRBJ2-5	.	TGTGCCTGGAGTGTACGCACAGGGCAAGAGACCCAGTACTTC	CAWSVRTGQETQYF
TRBV3-1/TRBV3-2	TRBD1	TRBJ1-6	.	TGTGCCAGCAGCCACCCGGGGGGCAGGACAGGGGGACCCATTTATAATTCACCCCTCCACTTT	CASSHPGGRTGGPIYNSPLHF
TRBV2	.	TRBJ1-5	.	TGTGCCAGCAGTGTCGATTTGTCGGGTCAGCCCCAGCATTTT	CASSVDLSGQPQHF
TRBV28	.	TRBJ1-4	once	TGTGCCAGCAGTTTATTCGGGGTGAATAATGAAAAACTGTTTTTT	CASSLFGVNNEKLFF
TRBV14	.	TRBJ1-2	.	TGTGCCAGCAGCCAAGGACAGACTTACGGCTACACCTTC	CASSQGQTYGYTF
TRBV5-1	.	TRBJ1-4	.	TGCGCCAGCAGCGTTCAGGGGAATGAAAAACTGTTTTTT	CASSVQGNEKLFF
TRBV28	.	TRBJ1-1	.	TGTGCCAGCAGTCAACAGGGTGGGGCTTTCTTT	CASSQQGGAFF
TRBV4-1	TRBD2	TRBJ2-5	.	TGCGCCAGCAGCCTTCTAGCGGGGGGGATCCAAGAGACCCAGTACTTC	CASSLLAGGIQETQYF
TRBV5-8	.	TRBJ1-1	.	TGTGCCAGCAGCTGGGGGGGTTTTGGGAACACTGAAGCTTTCTTT	CASSWGGFGNTEAFF
TRBV30	.	TRBJ1-2	.	TGTGCCTGGAGTGTCAACGGGTATGGCTACACCTTC	CAWSVNGYGYTF
TRBV19	.	TRBJ1-1	few	TGTGCCAGTAGTATAACGGCCGGGGGGCTCGTGGGAGCTTTCTTT	CASSITAGGLVGAFF
TRBV5-1	TRBD2	TRBJ2-3	.	TGCGCCAGCAGCTTCCCGACTAGCGGGAGGGATTTCACAGATACGCAGTATTTT	CASSFPTSGRDFTDTQYF
TRBV4-3	TRBD1	TRBJ1-5	.	TGCGCCAGCAGCCAAGATGGGACAGGGTTACAGCCCCAGCATTTT	CASSQDGTGLQPQHF
TRBV29-1	.	TRBJ1-2	.	TGCAGCGCACACAGGGAAGACGTCTATGGCTACACCTTC	CSAHREDVYGYTF
TRBV4-2	TRBD2	TRBJ2-7	.	TGTGCCAGCAGCCTAGAAGCCCTCGGGACTAGCGGGACCTTTAAGTACTTC	CASSLEALGTSGTFKYF
TRBV5-5	.	TRBJ2-1	.	TGTGCCAGCAGCCCAGCAGGAGGCAATGAGCAGTTCTTC	CASSPAGGNEQFF
TRBV6-5	.	TRBJ2-7	.	TGTGCCAGCAGTCAGACCTACGAGCAGTACTTC	CASSQTYEQYF
TRBV6-2/TRBV6-3	TRBD1	TRBJ1-1	.	TGTGCCAGCAGTTACACCAGGGACAGGGAATATGCAATGAACACTGAAGCTTTCTTT	CASSYTRDREYAMNTEAFF
TRBV18	.	TRBJ1-6	.	TGTGCCAGCTCACAGGCGGATTCACCCCTCCACTTT	CASSQADSPLHF
TRBV25-1	.	TRBJ2-7	.	TGTGCCAGCAGTGCCCACCGGCGTTCGGAGGAGCAGTACTTC	CASSAHRRSEEQYF
TRBV3-1/TRBV3-2	TRBD2	TRBJ2-5	.	TGTGCCAGCAGCCAAAGGTCCCTCTTACGGCGGGAGGGGGAGACCCAGTACTTC	CASSQRSLLRREGETQYF
TRBV3-1/TRBV3-2	TRBD1	TRBJ1-2	.	TGTGCCAGCAGCCAACCCGGACAGGGTAAGGGCTATGGCTACACCTTC	CASSQPGQGKGYGYTF
TRBV10-3	.	TRBJ1-4	.	TGTGCCATCAGCGAATTCAAGAGCGAAGTAACTGAAAAACTGTTTTTT	CAISEFKSEVTEKLFF
TRBV11-2	.	TRBJ2-7	.	TGTGCCAGCAGCCCGTGGGAAGGGGTCGTAATCGAGCAGTACTTC	CASSPWEGVVIEQYF
TRBV19	TRBD1	TRBJ2-3	.	TGTGCCAGTACTGAACCTGGGACAGTTGGCACAGATACGCAGTATTTT	CASTEPGTVGTDTQYF
TRBV25-1	.	TRBJ2-5	.	TGTGCCAGCAGTGAATTGGCTAGAGAGCTGGAGACCCAGTACTTC	CASSELARELETQYF
TRBV5-4	.	TRBJ1-1	.	TGTGCCAGCAGCTCCCAAGGGGGAACTGAAGCTTTCTTT	CASSSQGGTEAFF
TRBV27	TRBD2	TRBJ2-1	.	TGTGCCAGCAGCCCAAGGGAGGGGCGCTCCTACAATGAGCAGTTCTTC	CASSPREGRSYNEQFF
TRBV7-9	.	TRBJ2-7	once	TGTGCCAGCAGTCACCGGGTTCACGAGCAGTACTTC	CASSHRVHEQYF
TRBV18	.	TRBJ2-1	.	TGTGCCAGCTCTGAGTTCGGGACAACGGGATACAATGAGCAGTTCTTC	CASSEFGTTGYNEQFF
TRBV5-1	TRBD2	TRBJ2-5	.	TGCGCCAGCAGCCCGGGGGCTAGCGGGGATCAAGAGACCCAGTACTTC	CASSPGASGDQETQYF
TRBV12-3/TRBV12-4	.	TRBJ2-5	.	TGTGCCAGCAGTTTAGTTCTTGAAGAGACCCAGTACTTC	CASSLVLEETQYF
TRBV7-3	TRBD2	TRBJ2-1	.	TGTGCCAGCAGCTCGACCGGACTAGCGGGAGGAGAACAGTTCTTC	CASSSTGLAGGEQFF
TRBV25-1	.	TRBJ2-1	.	TGTGCCAGCAGTGAATATCTCAGGGCTGAGCAGTTCTTC	CASSEYLRAEQFF
TRBV5-1	.	TRBJ1-2	.	TGCGCCAGCACCCCGGACGGGGCTAACTATGGCTACACCTTC	CASTPDGANYGYTF
TRBV27	TRBD2	TRBJ2-3	.	TGTGCCAGCACCATGGGAGCGGGAAATACGCAGTATTTT	CASTMGAGNTQYF
TRBV19	TRBD2	TRBJ2-5	.	TGTGCCAGTAGTCCCACGGACTCGGGGGGGGAGACCCAGTACTTC	CASSPTDSGGETQYF
TRBV11-2	.	TRBJ2-7	.	TGTGCCAGCAGCTTAGAAGGCAGGTTTTTAATGTACGAGCAGTACTTC	CASSLEGRFLMYEQYF
TRBV7-6	TRBD1	TRBJ1-1	once	TGTGCCAGCAGCCCACCTCGACAGGGCTGGAACACTGAAGCTTTCTTT	CASSPPRQGWNTEAFF
TRBV10-3	.	TRBJ2-7	.	TGTGCCATCAGCCCGGGACTTTACGAGCAGTACTTC	CAISPGLYEQYF
TRBV6-2/TRBV6-3	.	TRBJ1-2	few	TGTGCCAGCAGACCTACAGGGTTTGAAGGCTACACCTTC	CASRPTGFEGYTF
TRBV15	TRBD2	TRBJ2-3	.	TGTGCCACCAGCAGAGATCGTGCTAGGGGGAGCGGGGGGGTGTCAGATACGCAGTATTTT	CATSRDRARGSGGVSDTQYF
TRBV18	.	TRBJ2-7	.	TGTGCCAGCTCACCGCTAGGGGTGGTCGGGCAGTACTTC	CASSPLGVVGQYF
TRBV29-1	TRBD2	TRBJ2-3	.	TGCACCCTAAGTCCGGGACTAGGAGAGACAGATACGCAGTATTTT	CTLSPGLGETDTQYF
TRBV5-1	TRBD1	TRBJ1-6	.	TGCGCCAGCAGCTTTGCCCTCGACAGGGCGAATTCACCCCTCCACTTT	CASSFALDRANSPLHF
TRBV9	.	TRBJ2-7	.	TGTGCCAGCAGCGCCGTCGGGAAACCTAACTACGAGCAGTACTTC	CASSAVGKPNYEQYF
TRBV18	.	TRBJ1-1	.	TGTGCCAGCTCGCTAAGGAGGCTCACTGAAGCTTTCTTT	CASSLRRLTEAFF
TRBV5-6	.	TRBJ2-2	.	TGTGCCAGCAGCGCGTTTCTTAACACCGGGGAGCTGTTTTTT	CASSAFLNTGELFF
TRBV28	.	TRBJ1-3	once	TGTGCCAGCAATAGAGGGCCAAACACTGGAAACACCATATATTTT	CASNRGPNTGNTIYF
TRBV7-6	TRBD1	TRBJ1-4	.	TGTGCCAGCAGCTTAGCAGCTGGACAGGGGGCTGGAAAACTGTTTTTT	CASSLAAGQGAGKLFF
TRBV28	.	TRBJ1-4	.	TGTGCCAGCAGTTTGACTCGCGCAACTAATGAAAAACTGTTTTTT	CASSLTRATNEKLFF
TRBV4-3	.	TRBJ2-7	.	TGCGCCAGCAGCCAAGAGACAAGTTCCTACGAGCAGTACTTC	CASSQETSSYEQYF
TRBV15	TRBD1	TRBJ2-6	.	TGTGCCACCAGCAGAGCAGGACAGGGGACTGGGGCCAACGTCCTGACTTTC	CATSRAGQGTGANVLTF
TRBV5-1	TRBD1	TRBJ1-1	.	TGCGCCAGCAGCTTTTACAGGGGGGTATCGAACACTGAAGCTTTCTTT	CASSFYRGVSNTEAFF
TRBV27	.	TRBJ1-5	few	TGTGCCAGCAGTTTCCGGGGGCAGCCCCAGCATTTT	CASSFRGQPQHF